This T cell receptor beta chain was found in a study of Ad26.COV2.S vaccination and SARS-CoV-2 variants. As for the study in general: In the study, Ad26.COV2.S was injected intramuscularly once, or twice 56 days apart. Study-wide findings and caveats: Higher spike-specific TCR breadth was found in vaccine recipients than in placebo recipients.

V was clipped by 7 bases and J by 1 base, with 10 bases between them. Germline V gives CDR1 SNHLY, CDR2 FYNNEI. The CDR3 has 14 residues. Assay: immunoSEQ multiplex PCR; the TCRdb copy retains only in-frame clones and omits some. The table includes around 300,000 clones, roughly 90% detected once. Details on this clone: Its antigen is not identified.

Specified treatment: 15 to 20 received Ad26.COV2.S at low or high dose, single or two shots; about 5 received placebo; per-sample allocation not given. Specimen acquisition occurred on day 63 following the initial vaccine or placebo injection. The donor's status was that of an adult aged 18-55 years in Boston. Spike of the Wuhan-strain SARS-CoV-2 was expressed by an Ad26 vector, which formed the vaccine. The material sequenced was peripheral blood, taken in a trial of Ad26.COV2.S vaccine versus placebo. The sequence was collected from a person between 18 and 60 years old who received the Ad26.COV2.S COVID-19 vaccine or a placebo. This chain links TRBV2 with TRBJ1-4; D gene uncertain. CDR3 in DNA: TGTGCCAGCACCCACTCCGGAACTAATGAAAAACTGTTTTTT. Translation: CASTHSGTNEKLFF.